The 4 T cell receptor beta chains in this list originate from one sample, sequenced in a study of blood T cell repertoires in COVID-19. The data were produced by immunoSEQ multiplex PCR, yet TCRdb's version contains in-frame clones alone and is incomplete. The sample shows about 330,000 clones, more than 85% of them seen only once. Sequences were obtained from PBMCs or T cells enriched from blood (not recorded which). The receptors were gathered from a woman in her 30s who had recovered from COVID-19.

J is TRBJ2-7 and V is TRBV11-3, with D uncertain. The CDR3 loop spans 14 amino acids. The germline V and J ends were trimmed by 4 bases and 4 bases, with 14 bases remaining between them. Germline V gene sequence: CDR1 SGHNT, CDR2 YENEEA. The CDR3 spells CASSSRFPLYEQYF. The CDR3 coding sequence is TGTGCCAGCAGCTCGAGATTCCCCTTATACGAGCAGTACTTC.

This clone was counted once. This rearrangement joins TRBV7-9 to TRBJ2-1, with TRBD2 matching over 8 bases. Trimming cost V 5 bases and J 7 bases; bases outside gene matches: 7. CDR1 and CDR2 (germline): SEHNR, FQNEAQ (reference sequence). The CDR3 loop spans 14 amino acids. CDR3 DNA: TGTGCCAGCAGCCCGGGGCGGGGGGAGAATGAGCAGTTCTTC. Translating it yields CASSPGRGENEQFF.

V usage is TRBV10-3 and J usage is TRBJ1-6; 8 bases agree with TRBD1. Unmatched junction bases numbered 18, after V lost 10 bases and J lost 7 bases. From germline, CDR1 is ENHRY and CDR2 SYGVKD. The CDR3 contains 17 residues. The CDR3, as DNA: TGTGCCACCGGAGGGCCGTACAGGGGGACGGGAAATTCACCCCTCCACTTT. It translates to CATGGPYRGTGNSPLHF.

The rearrangement links TRBV5-1 to TRBJ1-1; tentative D call: TRBD1 (5 bases). The CDR3 runs to 14 residues. CDR1 SGHRS and CDR2 YFSETQ come from the germline V gene. V was cut by 3 bases and J by 0 bases, with 9 bases left in between. CDR3 region: CASSWEGLNTEAFF. DNA of the CDR3: TGCGCCAGCAGCTGGGAGGGGTTGAACACTGAAGCTTTCTTT.